The 13 T cell receptor beta chains reported below all come from one sample, sequenced in a study of T cell repertoires in cytomegalovirus infection. Each CDR3 protein gets one entry after TCRdb re-called the reads with MiXCR. The sample has roughly 920,000 distinct CDR3 sequences; approximately 30% are singletons. Their recognized antigens are unknown. The starting material was cultured CD8+ T cells from PBMCs, obtained from culture after CMV antigen stimulation. These receptors all stem from a human donor in good health (CMV status not recorded). Some clones in this sample may be carry-over from other donors' samples.

This clonotype was found a few times. The J gene is TRBJ1-1, the V gene TRBV7-2; D is perhaps TRBD1 (6 bases). The V gene lost 2 bases and the J gene lost 1 base, with 8 bases spanning the gap. Looked up from germline, CDR1 is SGHTA and CDR2 is FQGNSA. This CDR3 has 14 residues. CDR3 DNA: TGTGCCAGCAGCTTACAGACAGGGAACACTGAAGCTTTCTTT. The encoded protein is CASSLQTGNTEAFF.

This clonotype was detected only a few times. The chain's CDR3 is CATSAWGAGDNEQFF. CDR3 DNA sequence: TGTGCCACCAGTGCCTGGGGAGCGGGGGACAATGAGCAGTTCTTC. This chain uses TRBV24-1 with TRBJ2-1; 8 bases are shared with TRBD2. The V segment lost 5 bases and the J segment 5 bases; nucleotides outside the gene matches: 7. CDR3 size: 15 residues. Germline assignment: CDR1 KGHDR and CDR2 SFDVKD.

This clonotype has a single count. The chain employs TRBV6-2 or TRBV6-3 and TRBJ2-1, with 11 bases fitting TRBD2. The germline V gene encodes CDR1 MNHEY and CDR2 SVGEGT. After removal of 5 bases from V and 10 bases from J, the junction contained 7 bases not matched to a gene. The CDR3 has 14 amino acids. The DNA of the CDR3 is TGTGCCAGCAGTATAGCGGGGGGGTCGGGGGAGCAGTTCTTC. It yields the protein CASSIAGGSGEQFF.

The J gene is TRBJ1-1, the V gene TRBV9; D not certain. The CDR3 runs to 13 residues. V lost 2 bases to trimming and J lost 4 bases, with 9 bases between them. Germline V CDR1 and CDR2: SGDLS, YYNGEE. Here the CDR3 reads CASSVGEFTEAFF. The CDR3 DNA reads TGTGCCAGCAGCGTTGGTGAATTCACTGAAGCTTTCTTT.

This chain links TRBV27 with TRBJ1-5; TRBD1 is a possible D gene (5 bases). The CDR3 is 13 amino acids. The V and J ends lost 5 bases and 7 bases respectively, with 12 bases between them. CDR1 and CDR2 from the germline V gene are MNHEY and SMNVEV (reference sequence). The DNA for the CDR3 is TGTGCCAGCAGTCAGACAGTGCTACAGCCCCAGCATTTT. Translated: CASSQTVLQPQHF.

This sequence joins TRBV6-2 or TRBV6-3 and TRBJ2-7, with D unresolved. CDR3 length: 12 amino acids. Germline V gene lookup returns CDR1 MNHEY and CDR2 SVGEGT. V was shortened by 11 bases and J by 0 bases, with 11 bases between the two germline ends. This CDR3 is CASRRSSYEQYV. The CDR3 nucleotides are TGTGCCTCCAGACGAAGCTCCTACGAGCAGTACGTC.

This clonotype occurred a few times. The rearrangement links TRBV24-1 to TRBJ2-6; a possible D gene is TRBD1 (5 bases). CDR1 and CDR2 from the germline V gene are KGHDR and SFDVKD. The CDR3 has 15 residues. Trimming took off 5 bases at V and 7 bases at J, with 14 bases between the two ends. The CDR3 DNA sequence: TGTGCCACCAGTGGTCCAACAAGGGGAGCCAACGTCCTGACTTTC. Translating it yields CATSGPTRGANVLTF.

This clonotype was detected ten times or more. The chain is built from TRBV7-8 and TRBJ2-2; D remains ambiguous. Per the germline V gene, CDR1 is SGHVS and CDR2 is FQNEAQ. With 4 bases removed from V and 5 bases from J, the gap between germline ends came to 8 bases. This CDR3 contains 13 residues. CDR3 loop: CASSSDTTGELFF. The CDR3 region has the DNA TGTGCCAGCAGCTCCGACACTACCGGGGAGCTGTTTTTT.

This clonotype has a count of ten or more. The CDR3 coding sequence is TGTGCCAGCAGCTTAGCGGGGCCCGAGGACATTCAGTACTTC. Its translation: CASSLAGPEDIQYF. The J gene is TRBJ2-4, the V gene TRBV7-9; possibly TRBD1 for D (5 bases). The V gene's germline CDR1 is SEHNR and CDR2 FQNEAQ (reference sequence). This CDR3 has 14 residues. The V gene lost 0 bases and the J gene lost 8 bases, with 11 bases spanning the gap.

This clonotype was counted at least ten times. In DNA, the CDR3 is TGTGCCATCAGTGAGGAGGGTCCCGGGTACAATGAGCAGTTCTTC. As protein: CAISEEGPGYNEQFF. This rearrangement joins TRBV10-3 to TRBJ2-1; the D gene is possibly TRBD2 (5 bases). Germline values: CDR1 ENHRY, CDR2 SYGVKD. The CDR3 consists of 15 residues. V lost 2 bases to trimming and J lost 4 bases, with 12 bases between them.

This clonotype came up many times. The J gene is TRBJ1-1, the V gene TRBV12-3 or TRBV12-4; D call uncertain. The V end lost 7 bases, the J end lost 10 bases, and 22 bases lay between the germline ends. CDR3 length: 14 residues. The CDR3 sequence: CASTATRSPKGAFF. DNA of the CDR3: TGTGCCAGCACCGCGACCCGATCCCCCAAGGGAGCTTTCTTT.

This clonotype has at least ten counts. The rearrangement joins TRBV6-5 to TRBJ2-3; TRBD2 aligns across 9 bases. V was pared by 3 bases and J by 2 bases, with 6 bases of the junction left unmatched. Germline V lookup: CDR1 MNHEY, CDR2 SVGAGI. There are 16 residues in the CDR3. CDR3 protein: CASSYGASGDTDTQYF. The CDR3 DNA reads as TGTGCCAGCAGTTATGGGGCTAGCGGGGACACAGATACGCAGTATTTT.

This clonotype has at least ten counts. The chain links TRBV12-3 or TRBV12-4 to TRBJ1-1; D is perhaps TRBD1 (5 bases). The CDR3 spans 15 residues. V gave up 8 bases and J gave up 3 bases, with 19 bases separating them. CDR3 nucleotide sequence: TGTGCCAGCTCCCGAGGGCAGGGAGCTGACACTGAAGCTTTCTTT. This translates into CASSRGQGADTEAFF.